This TCR beta chain was profiled in a study of T cells after yellow fever vaccination. Study at large: It was SMART-Seq v4 Ultra Low Input that prepared the fractions with low cell numbers. Regarding the study as a whole: Abundant clonotypes from the bulk population could get into FACS-sorted repertoires as contaminants.

This clonotype appeared a few times. The antigen remains undetermined. Universal primer sites and UMIs were introduced during 5'RACE template-switching synthesis of TCR cDNA. One entry per CDR3 protein, called by TCRdb with MiXCR from the 5' RACE reads. The sample contains more than 350,000 distinct CDR3 sequences, 11% of which appear only once. The CDR3 covers 14 residues. The V end was cut by 3 bases, the J end by 1 base, with 10 bases between. CDR1 and CDR2 (germline): SGHTA, FQGNSA. The chain uses TRBV7-2 and TRBJ2-7, with D perhaps matching TRBD2 (6 bases). The material sequenced was PBMCs, taken on the day of the first yellow fever vaccination. The source is a man younger than 35 who received the YFV17D yellow fever vaccine. CDR3 sequence: CASSFRRGSYEQYV. In DNA form, the CDR3 reads TGTGCCAGCAGCTTCCGGCGGGGTTCCTACGAGCAGTACGTC.